Reported below is one TCR beta chain. The sample is drawn from a study of control samples from healthy donors and cancer patients. Clones were read by immunoSEQ multiplex PCR, and TCRdb kept only the in-frame ones, dropping some. The sample includes some 200,000 clones, 91% of them seen just once. CDR1 is KGHSH and CDR2 is LQKENI in the germline V gene. This CDR3 is 15 amino acids long. V dropped 1 base and J dropped 2 bases, with 9 bases sitting between them. Sequencing was carried out using blood. The chain is built from TRBV18 and TRBJ2-1, with D possibly TRBD1 on 6 matching bases. The receptor was derived from a woman aged 30 to 39 in good health. CDR3 sequence: CASSPQGVPYNEQFF. Here the CDR3 DNA reads TGTGCCAGCTCACCACAGGGGGTTCCCTACAATGAGCAGTTCTTC. The full variable domain, with the rest looked up from reference TRBV18 and TRBJ2-1, is NAGVMQNPRHLVRRRGQEARLRCSPMKGHSHVYWYRQLPEEGLKFMVYLQKENIIDESGMPKERFSAEFPKEGPSILRIQQVVRGDSAAYFCASSPQGVPYNEQFFGPGTRLTVL.